One and the same sample provided the 3 T cell receptor beta chains below, sequenced in a study of vaccination and CD4 T cells after COVID-19. The study sequenced cultured CD4+ T cell DNA using the Oncomine TCR Beta short-read assay. TCRdb itself ran the PCR reads through MiXCR, one entry per CDR3 protein. This sample yields 6,500 to 8,500 distinct CDR3 sequences, of which about 76% are seen a single time; about 15% belongs to the top ten. The antigens for these receptors are not known. Regarding treatment: roughly 11-day PBMC culture with coronavirus spike peptide pools or control peptides (ViraFEST assay). The sequenced material came from CD4+ T cells from blood, cultured in vitro. The receptors come from a human donor who had recovered from COVID-19.

The chain combines TRBV27 with TRBJ2-7, with 8 bases matching TRBD2. The CDR3 runs 13 residues. The germline gives CDR1 MNHEY, CDR2 SMNVEV (reference sequence). The V and J ends lost 8 bases and 2 bases, in that order; junction bases with no gene match: 5. The CDR3 sequence is CASPPAGAYEQYF. CDR3 coding DNA: TGTGCCAGCCCCCCAGCGGGAGCCTACGAGCAGTACTTC.

The V and J genes are TRBV27 and TRBJ1-2; D perhaps matches TRBD1 (5 bases). This CDR3 contains 14 residues. Per germline, CDR1 MNHEY and CDR2 SMNVEV (reference sequence). Trimming stripped 8 bases from V and 2 bases from J, with 15 bases between. The CDR3 DNA sequence: TGTGCCAGCCGGTCGGTAGGGGAGAACTATGGCTACACCTTC. The encoded protein is CASRSVGENYGYTF.

The chain employs TRBV20-1 and TRBJ1-2; D is uncertain. This CDR3 is built from 15 residues. V dropped 0 bases and J dropped 5 bases, with 16 bases sitting between them. CDR1 DFQATT and CDR2 SNEGSKA come from the germline V gene (reference sequence). The CDR3 loop reads CSARDAGLASYGYTF. Here the CDR3 DNA reads TGCAGTGCTAGAGATGCGGGGTTAGCTAGTTATGGCTACACCTTC.